The clone carrying this TCR beta chain was recorded many times. Its antigen is undetermined. Stable hyperthyroidism: no ophthalmopathy progression over 18 months of follow-up. Out of approximately 9.9 ml of fresh peripheral blood came the PBMCs. The data stem from a study of T cells in Graves' hyperthyroidism and ophthalmopathy. Amplification of TCR beta CDR3 regions used RNA as the template. TCR CDR3 underwent first-round RT-PCR with the HTBI primer set. MiXCR, run by TCRdb on the multiplex PCR reads, gives a single entry per CDR3 protein. The table has about 710,000 distinct CDR3 sequences, roughly 17% seen once. The CDR3 sequence is 17 residues long. Germline V lookup: CDR1 SGHNT, CDR2 YENEEA. J lost 5 bases, V lost 5 bases, and 13 bases had no gene match. Study observations and caveats: Ophthalmopathy onset followed model prediction by a median around 6.6 months.

This clonotype originated in a man aged 18-30 years with Graves' hyperthyroidism. Sequenced: blood. This chain connects TRBV11-3 to TRBJ2-1; TRBD1 matches at 9 bases. The CDR3 protein is CASSPRDRVFGHNEQFF. As DNA, the CDR3 is TGTGCCAGCAGCCCCCGGGACAGGGTATTCGGGCACAATGAGCAGTTCTTC.